This T cell receptor beta chain was identified during a study of T cell responses to AZD1222 COVID-19 vaccine (dated by TCRdb to the early 2020s). About the full investigation: TCR sequencing covered some 240 trial participants: 200 to 220 given two doses of AZD1222 and about 26 given two doses of MenACWY control vaccine. Trial participants were enrolled by age into 18-55, 56-69 and 70-plus year subgroups, with about 150, 28 and 57 TCR-sequenced participants respectively.

The CDR3 regions of human TCRbeta chains were subjected to immunosequencing. The paper's processing steps were these. Repertoire TCRs were matched against a reference library of SARS-CoV-2-specific TCRs generated with the MIRA antigen-specificity platform. Breadth was defined as the fraction of unique TCRs that were SARS-CoV-2-associated. Depth was defined as the fraction of total T cells that were SARS-CoV-2-associated. Using the MIRA data, each spike-specific TCR was assigned both to the spike region to which the TCR was reactive and to a CD4 or CD8 class. Log10-transformed breadth and depth values were compared by one-way ANOVA with Sidak's multiple comparisons tests. TCRdb holds this immuneACCESS table with in-frame rearrangements only. Some clones are missing; in checked studies, unresolved V genes explain under half, and the rest has no known cause. The V and J calls and clone size were taken over from that table, and D and trimming were inferred from the DNA. Present in this sample are hundreds of thousands of clones, 90% to 95% of which were seen just once. The top ten constitute 0.9% to 1.1% of the sample.

Spanning cysteine to phenylalanine, the CDR3 consists of 15 amino acids. CDR3 DNA only is kept here, 45 bases in frame from base 1. The germline V gene (reference sequence) yields MNHEY for CDR1 and SMNVEV for CDR2. V loses 7 bases of germline sequence and J loses 10 bases, and the interval between the two ends is 20 bases. The time point label, read with the paper, signifies: baseline before first vaccination. Sample treatment or condition, as interpreted from the label and publication: meningococcal conjugate vaccine given as trial control. Vaccinee samples came from UK trials COV001 and COV002, including a single-blind randomized controlled phase 2/3 trial of AZD1222 (ChAdOx1 nCoV-19) in healthy adults. For TCRbeta chain sequencing, PBMC samples from trial participants were taken at day 0 and at day 28 after the second dose. This clone was detected only once. Which antigen it targets is not known. Base quality data are lacking; no much larger clone is found one base away.

Findings and caveats that apply to the study as a whole: In the small 56-69-year group, the increase in depth fell short of significance, most likely because of low power. The whole spike protein was spanned by vaccine-associated CD4 TCRs, and dominant responses were seen in regions 160-218 and 743-854. Participants were mostly white British and included more females than males, and it was suggested by the authors that clonal diversity may have been underestimated. Reportedly, almost half of the unique spike-specific TCRs recognized epitopes lying outside the regions that are mutated in the B.1.351 and B.1.1.7 variants. After two AZD1222 doses, both the breadth and the depth of spike-specific TCRs were significantly higher than at day 0 and than in MenACWY recipients. Conclusions about previously exposed vaccinees were limited because only six AZD1222 recipients were SARS-CoV-2 seropositive at baseline. Because no samples from the day 14 peak response were available, repertoires could be characterized only after the peak T cell response.

The TCR was taken from an adult in good health. Sequences were derived from peripheral blood, sampled on day 0 of MenACWY control vaccination. This sequence uses TRBV27 and TRBJ1-6, with the D gene call left open. The CDR3 region reads CASTPGPSIRSPLHF. The bases are TGTGCCAGCACTCCCGGACCTAGTATTCGCTCACCCCTCCACTTT.